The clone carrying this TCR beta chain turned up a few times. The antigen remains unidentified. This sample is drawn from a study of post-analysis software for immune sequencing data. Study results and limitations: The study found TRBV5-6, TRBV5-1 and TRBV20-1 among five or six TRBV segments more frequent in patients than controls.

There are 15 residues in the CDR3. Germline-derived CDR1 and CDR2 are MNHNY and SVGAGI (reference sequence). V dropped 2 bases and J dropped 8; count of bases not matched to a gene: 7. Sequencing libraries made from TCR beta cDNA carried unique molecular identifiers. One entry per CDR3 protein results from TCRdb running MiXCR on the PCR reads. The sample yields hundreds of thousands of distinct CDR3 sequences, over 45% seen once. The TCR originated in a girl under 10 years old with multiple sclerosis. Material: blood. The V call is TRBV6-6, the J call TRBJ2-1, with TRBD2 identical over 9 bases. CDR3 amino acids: CASSYTSGSPYEQFF. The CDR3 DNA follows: TGTGCCAGCAGTTACACTAGCGGGTCGCCCTATGAGCAGTTCTTC.